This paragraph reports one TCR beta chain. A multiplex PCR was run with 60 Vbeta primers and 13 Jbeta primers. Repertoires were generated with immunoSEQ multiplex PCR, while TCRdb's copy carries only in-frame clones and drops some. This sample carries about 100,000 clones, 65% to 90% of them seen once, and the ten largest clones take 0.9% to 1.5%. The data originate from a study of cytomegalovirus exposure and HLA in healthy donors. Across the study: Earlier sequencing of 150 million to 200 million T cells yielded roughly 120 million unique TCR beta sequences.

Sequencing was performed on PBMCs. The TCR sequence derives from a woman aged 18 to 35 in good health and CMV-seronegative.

DNA for the CDR3: TGTGCCAGTAGTATAATTCGGACATCTCGGGGGAGGGAGCAGTTCTTC. It specifies CASSIIRTSRGREQFF. The chain employs TRBV19 and TRBJ2-1; D is possibly TRBD2 (6 bases). V was trimmed by 2 bases and J by 10 bases, leaving 21 bases between them. Germline values: CDR1 LNHDA, CDR2 SQIVND (reference sequence). CDR3 length: 16 amino acids. The full variable domain, with the rest looked up from reference TRBV19 and TRBJ2-1, is DGGITQSPKYLFRKEGQNVTLSCEQNLNHDAMYWYRQDPGQGLRLIYYSQIVNDFQKGDIAEGYSVSREKKESFPLTVTSAQKNPTAFYLCASSIIRTSRGREQFFGPGTRLTVL.